This passage covers 23 T cell receptor beta chains from one sample sequenced in a study of CD8+ T cells in alopecia areata (dated by TCRdb to 2017 to 2018). Library prep was done by the immunoSEQ multiplex PCR assay. RNA was extracted from all samples and reverse transcribed into cDNA, which served as template for TCR sequencing. In its TCRdb copy, this immuneACCESS table keeps in-frame sequences only and misses some clones. Where compared with another copy, unresolved V genes explain less than half of these, and the others have no known cause. This sample is represented by 110,000 or so clones; approximately 59% of them were singletons. 20% to 25% of the sample comes from the top ten. The material sequenced was CD8+ T cells sorted from blood. The receptor source for this set is a human donor in good health.

The chain links TRBV13 to TRBJ2-6, with a weak D call TRBD2 (7 bases). Germline CDR1 and CDR2: PRHDT and FYEKMQ (reference sequence). With 5 bases removed from V and 2 bases from J, the gap between germline ends came to 16 bases. The CDR3 sequence is 17 residues long. CDR3 residues: CASSPPEGGPGANVLTF. In DNA form, the CDR3 reads TGTGCCAGCAGCCCCCCGGAGGGGGGGCCTGGGGCCAACGTCCTGACTTTC.

The rearrangement links TRBV21-1 to TRBJ1-5. TRBV21-1 is noted as a pseudogene. CDR3 length: 12 residues. This CDR3 reads CATPCGRQPQHF. Written as DNA, the CDR3 is TGTGCCACCCCATGCGGGCGCCAGCCCCAGCATTTT.

This clone was observed a single time. The chain couples TRBV5-6 to TRBJ2-3; D may be TRBD1 or TRBD2 (5 bases each). Germline-derived CDR1 and CDR2 are SGHDT and YYEEEE. V lost 4 bases, J lost 4 bases, and 13 bases lay in between. This CDR3 has 14 residues. The CDR3 DNA reads as TGTGCCAGCAGCGTATTGGGACGGGCAGATACGCAGTATTTT. Amino acid sequence: CASSVLGRADTQYF.

This chain connects TRBV5-1 to TRBJ2-1; 7 bases line up with TRBD1. Germline values: CDR1 SGHRS, CDR2 YFSETQ. CDR3 length: 14 residues. Losses at the gene ends were 1 base for V and 7 bases for J; bases not matched to a gene: 5. DNA for the CDR3: TGCGCCAGCAGCTTGTGGACAGGAGGTAATGAGCAGTTCTTC. It specifies CASSLWTGGNEQFF.

This chain uses TRBV5-4 with TRBJ1-5; unclear D gene. The CDR3 consists of 13 residues. The germline V gene has CDR1 SGHNT and CDR2 YYREEE (reference sequence). V was trimmed by 7 bases and J by 8 bases, leaving 16 bases between them. CDR3 loop: CASSGSPGEPQHF. CDR3 DNA: TGTGCCAGCTCTGGGTCGCCTGGGGAGCCCCAGCATTTT.

This clone ranks as medium-sized (0.01 to 0.1%). The V gene is TRBV27, the J gene TRBJ2-4; 8 bases map to TRBD1. Germline lookup yields CDR1 MNHEY and CDR2 SMNVEV (reference sequence). This CDR3 has 19 amino acids. With 5 bases clipped from V and 0 bases from J, the junction kept 15 bases outside the gene matches. This CDR3 reads CASSPRTGMGSAAKNIQYF. CDR3 DNA: TGTGCCAGCAGTCCACGGACAGGGATGGGAAGCGCAGCCAAAAACATTCAGTACTTC.

The chain joins TRBV2 to TRBJ2-1; 10 positions match TRBD2. This CDR3 region has 16 residues. V shed 5 bases and J 4 bases; nucleotides not matched to a gene: 8. CDR1 is SNHLY, CDR2 FYNNEI, per germline. The CDR3 DNA reads TGTGCCAGCAGTTGGAGTAGCGGGGGGAAATACAATGAGCAGTTCTTC. It translates to CASSWSSGGKYNEQFF.

This clone appeared many times. The same CDR3 is also encoded by other DNA sequences in this sample. The rearrangement uses TRBV7-9 and TRBJ1-5; D unclear. CDR3 length: 12 residues. V dropped 1 base and J dropped 6 bases, with 4 bases sitting between them. Germline V gene sequence: CDR1 SEHNR, CDR2 FQNEAQ (reference sequence). The CDR3 DNA follows: TGTGCCAGCAGCTTAGGCGGTCAGCCCCAGCATTTT. Protein sequence: CASSLGGQPQHF.

The chain recombines TRBV2 with TRBJ1-1, with D tentatively TRBD1 (5 bases). Germline-derived CDR1 and CDR2 are SNHLY and FYNNEI. The CDR3 loop spans 12 amino acids. V lost 6 bases, J lost 1 base, and 6 bases lay in between. The CDR3: CASRGGNTEAFF. The CDR3 region has the DNA TGTGCCAGCAGGGGGGGGAACACTGAAGCTTTCTTT.

The chain is built from TRBV2 and TRBJ1-6, with D uncertain. CDR3 length equals 13 residues. Germline V gives CDR1 SNHLY, CDR2 FYNNEI. V shed 1 base and J shed 10 bases, with 8 bases lying between them. In DNA, the CDR3 is TGTGCCAGCAGTGAAGTAGGGTTCTCACCCCTCCACTTT. Its protein product is CASSEVGFSPLHF.

This chain connects TRBV30 to TRBJ1-6, with 9 bases lining up with TRBD1. The CDR3 extends over 13 amino acids. Germline V gene data show CDR1 as GTSNPN and CDR2 as SVGIG (reference sequence). The trim removed 5 bases at V and 7 bases at J, leaving 3 bases unmatched. CDR3 region: CAWGQGRNSPLHF. CDR3 in DNA: TGTGCCTGGGGACAGGGGAGGAATTCACCCCTCCACTTT.

This clone was counted a few times. The chain has TRBV7-9 and TRBJ2-5; TRBD2 matches at 8 bases. The ends lost 5 bases at V and 5 bases at J; junction bases unmatched: 16. The CDR3 consists of 17 residues. Germline loops: CDR1 SEHNR, CDR2 FQNEAQ (reference sequence). CDR3 DNA sequence: TGTGCCAGCAGCCCAGGACTAGCCGAATCGGCTCGGGAGACCCAGTACTTC. Its protein product is CASSPGLAESARETQYF.

This clone has just one count. This sequence joins TRBV19 and TRBJ1-5; D is perhaps TRBD1 (5 bases). The germline gives CDR1 LNHDA, CDR2 SQIVND (reference sequence). The germline V and J ends were trimmed by 7 bases and 7 bases, with 23 bases remaining between them. This CDR3 is built from 16 residues. The CDR3 loop is CASIDNPGRVAQPQHF. CDR3 sequence (DNA): TGTGCCAGTATTGATAATCCGGGACGGGTGGCCCAGCCCCAGCATTTT.

V usage is TRBV27 and J usage is TRBJ2-3; D unresolved. The CDR3 consists of 13 residues. With 0 bases removed from V and 4 bases from J, the gap between germline ends came to 5 bases. Germline lookup yields CDR1 MNHEY and CDR2 SMNVEV (reference sequence). The CDR3 region has the DNA TGTGCCAGCAGTTTATCGACCGCAGATACGCAGTATTTT. Protein sequence: CASSLSTADTQYF.

Only a few counts were recorded for this clone. V usage is TRBV13 and J usage is TRBJ2-7; perhaps TRBD2 as D (6 bases). The CDR3 consists of 11 residues. Germline V gives CDR1 PRHDT, CDR2 FYEKMQ (reference sequence). Trimming removed 3 bases at V and 13 bases at J, with 13 bases between. This chain's CDR3 is CASSLRGPRYF. The CDR3 coding sequence is TGTGCCAGCAGCTTGCGGGGTCCGCGCTACTTC.

The chain joins TRBV30 to TRBJ2-1, with 7 nucleotides matching TRBD2. Germline trimming cut 5 bases from V and 7 bases from J; bases unmatched to any gene: 8. CDR3 length equals 13 residues. The germline V gene encodes CDR1 GTSNPN and CDR2 SVGIG (reference sequence). The CDR3 sequence: CAWDGGYGNEQFF. CDR3 DNA sequence: TGTGCCTGGGACGGGGGGTATGGAAATGAGCAGTTCTTC.

V gene TRBV11-1 combines with J gene TRBJ1-2; D not resolved. V gave up 3 bases and J gave up 7 bases, with 21 bases separating them. The CDR3 runs to 16 residues. Germline V lookup: CDR1 SGHAT, CDR2 FQDESV (reference sequence). The DNA for the CDR3 is TGTGCCAGCAGCTTTCTCCAGACCGGGATTTATCGTGGCTACACCTTC. It is translated as CASSFLQTGIYRGYTF.

V usage is TRBV28 and J usage is TRBJ2-1, with TRBD1 identical over 8 bases. V lost 5 bases to trimming and J lost 4 bases; unmatched junction nucleotides: 16. Germline values: CDR1 MDHEN, CDR2 SYDVKM. This CDR3 spans 18 amino acids. In DNA, the CDR3 is TGTGCCAGCAGTCTCAGAGAATACCGGGACAGGAGATACAATGAGCAGTTCTTC. It encodes CASSLREYRDRRYNEQFF.

V is TRBV6-5 and J is TRBJ2-7; 7 bases are shared with TRBD1. CDR1 is MNHEY, CDR2 SVGAGI, per germline. The CDR3 is 16 residues long. Losses at the gene ends were 1 base for V and 0 bases for J; bases not matched to a gene: 6. In DNA form, the CDR3 reads TGTGCCAGCAGTTACTGGGACGGGACAGCCTCCTACGAGCAGTACTTC. It codes for CASSYWDGTASYEQYF.

Only a few counts were recorded for this clone. DNA of the CDR3: TGTGCCAGCAGCTTACCTAGCGGGGGAGACACAGATACGCAGTATTTT. This codes for CASSLPSGGDTDTQYF. The rearrangement links TRBV13 to TRBJ2-3, with 10 bases lining up with TRBD2. The V segment lost 2 bases and the J segment 2 bases; nucleotides outside the gene matches: 4. CDR1 and CDR2 from the germline V gene are PRHDT and FYEKMQ (reference sequence). The CDR3 contains 16 residues. Filled out from reference TRBV13 and TRBJ2-3, the complete variable domain reads AAGVIQSPRHLIKEKRETATLKCYPIPRHDTVYWYQQGPGQDPQFLISFYEKMQSDKGSIPDRFSAQQFSDYHSELNMSSLELGDSALYFCASSLPSGGDTDTQYFGPGTRLTVL.

The chain joins TRBV30 to TRBJ2-1, with 12 bases that match TRBD1. The CDR3 covers 13 residues. V trimming: 3 bases; J trimming: 8 bases; junction bases outside the gene matches: 2. Germline V gives CDR1 GTSNPN, CDR2 SVGIG (reference sequence). CDR3 in amino acids: CAWSGTGGHEQFF. CDR3 nucleotide sequence: TGTGCCTGGAGCGGGACAGGGGGCCATGAGCAGTTCTTC.

The chain uses TRBV25-1 and TRBJ1-5; D call uncertain. This CDR3 is 12 amino acids long. The ends were cut back, 3 bases at V and 4 bases at J, with 4 bases in the middle. The germline CDR1 and CDR2 sequences are MGHDK and SYGVNS. The CDR3 DNA follows: TGTGCCAGCAGTGAGGATAATCAGCCCCAGCATTTT. It yields the protein CASSEDNQPQHF.

Comment on this clone: This sample includes further DNA sequences coding for the same CDR3. The CDR3 here is CASSLGQGFSYEQYF. The DNA for the CDR3 is TGCGCCAGCAGCTTGGGACAGGGGTTCTCCTACGAGCAGTACTTC. The rearrangement uses TRBV5-1 and TRBJ2-7, with 8 bases identical to TRBD1. The V and J ends lost 0 bases and 0 bases, in that order; junction bases with no gene match: 2. The CDR3 runs to 15 residues. CDR1 is SGHRS and CDR2 is YFSETQ in the germline V gene.